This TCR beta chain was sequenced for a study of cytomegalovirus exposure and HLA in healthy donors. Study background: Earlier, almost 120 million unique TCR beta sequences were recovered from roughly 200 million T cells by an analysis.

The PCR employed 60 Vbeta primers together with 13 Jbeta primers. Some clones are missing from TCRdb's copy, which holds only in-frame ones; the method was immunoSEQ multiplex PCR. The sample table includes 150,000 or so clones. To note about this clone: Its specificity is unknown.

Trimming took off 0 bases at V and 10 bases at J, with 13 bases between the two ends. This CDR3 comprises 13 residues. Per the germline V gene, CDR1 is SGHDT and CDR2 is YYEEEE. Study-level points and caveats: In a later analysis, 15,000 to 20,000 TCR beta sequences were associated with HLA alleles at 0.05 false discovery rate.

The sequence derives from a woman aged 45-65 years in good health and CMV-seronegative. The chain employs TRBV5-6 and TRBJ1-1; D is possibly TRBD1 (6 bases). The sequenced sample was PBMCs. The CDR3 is CASSLETGPAAFF. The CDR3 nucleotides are TGTGCCAGCAGCTTGGAGACAGGCCCCGCAGCTTTCTTT.